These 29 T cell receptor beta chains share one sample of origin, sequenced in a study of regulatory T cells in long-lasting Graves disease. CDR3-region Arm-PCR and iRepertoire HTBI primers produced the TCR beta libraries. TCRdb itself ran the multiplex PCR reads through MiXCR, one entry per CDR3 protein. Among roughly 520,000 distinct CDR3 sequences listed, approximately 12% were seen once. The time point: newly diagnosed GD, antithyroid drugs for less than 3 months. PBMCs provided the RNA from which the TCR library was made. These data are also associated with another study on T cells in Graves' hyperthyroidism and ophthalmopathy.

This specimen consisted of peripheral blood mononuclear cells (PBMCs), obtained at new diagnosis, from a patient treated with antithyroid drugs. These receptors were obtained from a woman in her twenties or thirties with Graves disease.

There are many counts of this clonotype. For the CDR3, the DNA is TGTGCCTGGATGTCGCAGGGGGCCACTAATGAAAAACTGTTTTTT. It specifies CAWMSQGATNEKLFF. This sequence joins TRBV30 and TRBJ1-4; 8 positions match TRBD1. V gave up 4 bases and J gave up 2 bases; unmatched junction bases: 6. The CDR3 totals 15 residues. Germline assignment: CDR1 GTSNPN and CDR2 SVGIG (reference sequence).

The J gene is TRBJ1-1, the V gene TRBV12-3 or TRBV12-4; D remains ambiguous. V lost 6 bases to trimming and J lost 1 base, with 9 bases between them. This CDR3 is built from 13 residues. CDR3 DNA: TGTGCCAGCAGCTTGGTTAAGAACACTGAAGCTTTCTTT. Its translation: CASSLVKNTEAFF.

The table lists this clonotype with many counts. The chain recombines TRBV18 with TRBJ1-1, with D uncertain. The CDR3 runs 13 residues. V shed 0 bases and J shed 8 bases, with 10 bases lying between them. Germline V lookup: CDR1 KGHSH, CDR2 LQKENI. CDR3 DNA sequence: TGTGCCAGCTCACCACCTTCGGGCCCAGAAGCTTTCTTT. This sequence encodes CASSPPSGPEAFF.

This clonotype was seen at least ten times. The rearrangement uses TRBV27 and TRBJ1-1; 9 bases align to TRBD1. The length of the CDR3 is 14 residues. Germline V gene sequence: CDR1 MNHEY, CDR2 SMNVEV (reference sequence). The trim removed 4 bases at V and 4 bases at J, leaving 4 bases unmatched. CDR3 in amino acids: CASSYRGQPTEAFF. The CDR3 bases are TGTGCCAGCAGTTACAGGGGGCAGCCCACTGAAGCTTTCTTT.

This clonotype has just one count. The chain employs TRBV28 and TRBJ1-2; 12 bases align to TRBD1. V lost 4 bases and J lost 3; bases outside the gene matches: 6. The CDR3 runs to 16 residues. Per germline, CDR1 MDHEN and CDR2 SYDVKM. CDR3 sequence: CASSSAGTGGDYGYTF. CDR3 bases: TGTGCCAGCAGTTCTGCCGGGACAGGGGGCGACTATGGCTACACCTTC.

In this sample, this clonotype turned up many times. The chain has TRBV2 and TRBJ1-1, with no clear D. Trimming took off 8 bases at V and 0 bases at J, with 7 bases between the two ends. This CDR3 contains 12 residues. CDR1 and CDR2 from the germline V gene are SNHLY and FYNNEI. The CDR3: CASGWVNTEAFF. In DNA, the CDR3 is TGTGCCAGCGGGTGGGTGAACACTGAAGCTTTCTTT.

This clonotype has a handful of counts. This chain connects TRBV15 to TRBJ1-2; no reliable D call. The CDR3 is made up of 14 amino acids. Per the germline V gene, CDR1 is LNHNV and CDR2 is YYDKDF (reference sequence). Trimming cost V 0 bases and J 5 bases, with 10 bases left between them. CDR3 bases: TGTGCCACCAGCAGAGATGGGAGCCATTATGGCTACACCTTC. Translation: CATSRDGSHYGYTF.

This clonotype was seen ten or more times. The CDR3 protein is CAWSGKGLISNQPQHF. DNA of the CDR3: TGTGCCTGGAGTGGAAAGGGACTAATCAGCAATCAGCCCCAGCATTTT. The V and J genes are TRBV30 and TRBJ1-5, with D possibly being TRBD1 (5 bases). Germline loops: CDR1 GTSNPN, CDR2 SVGIG (reference sequence). Trimming removed 1 base at V and 1 base at J, with 14 bases between. This CDR3 has 16 amino acids.

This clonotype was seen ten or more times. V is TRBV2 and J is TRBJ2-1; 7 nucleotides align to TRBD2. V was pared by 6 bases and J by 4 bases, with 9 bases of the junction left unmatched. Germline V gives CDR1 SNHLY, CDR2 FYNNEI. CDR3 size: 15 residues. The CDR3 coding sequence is TGTGCCAGCAGCGAGGCGGGAGTACCTTACAATGAGCAGTTCTTC. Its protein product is CASSEAGVPYNEQFF.

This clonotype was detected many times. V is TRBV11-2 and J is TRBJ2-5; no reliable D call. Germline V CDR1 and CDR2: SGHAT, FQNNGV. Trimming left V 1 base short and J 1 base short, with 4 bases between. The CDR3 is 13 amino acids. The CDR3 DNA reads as TGTGCCAGCAGCTTAGGATTCCAAGAGACCCAGTACTTC. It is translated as CASSLGFQETQYF.

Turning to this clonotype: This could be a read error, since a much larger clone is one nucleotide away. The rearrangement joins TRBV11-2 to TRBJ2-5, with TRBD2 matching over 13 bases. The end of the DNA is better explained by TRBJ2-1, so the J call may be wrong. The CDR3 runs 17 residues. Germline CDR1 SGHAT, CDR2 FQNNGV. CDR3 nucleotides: TGTGCCAGCAGCCCCGGACTAGCGGGAGAACAATTCGATGAGCAGTTCTTC. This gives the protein CASSPGLAGEQFDEQFF.

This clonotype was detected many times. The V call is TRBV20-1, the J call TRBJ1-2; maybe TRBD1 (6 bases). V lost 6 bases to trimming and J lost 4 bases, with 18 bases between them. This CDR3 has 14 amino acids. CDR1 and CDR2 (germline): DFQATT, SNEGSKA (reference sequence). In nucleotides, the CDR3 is TGCAGTGCCACCCGGGGGGGCGTCTTCTATGGCTACACCTTC. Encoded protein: CSATRGGVFYGYTF.

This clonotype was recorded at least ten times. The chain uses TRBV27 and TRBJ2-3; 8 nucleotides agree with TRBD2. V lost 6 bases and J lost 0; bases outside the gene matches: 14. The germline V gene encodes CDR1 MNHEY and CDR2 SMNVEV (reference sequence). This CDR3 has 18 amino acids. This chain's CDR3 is CASSDRWIAGTSTDTQYF. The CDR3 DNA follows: TGTGCCAGCAGCGACCGTTGGATAGCGGGGACGAGCACAGATACGCAGTATTTT.

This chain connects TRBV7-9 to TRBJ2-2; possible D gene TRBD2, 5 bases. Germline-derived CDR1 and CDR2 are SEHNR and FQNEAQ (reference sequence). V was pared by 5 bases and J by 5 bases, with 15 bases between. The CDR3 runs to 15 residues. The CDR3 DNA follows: TGTGCCAGCAGCCGAGGACTTGAGAGGACCGGGGAGCTGTTTTTT. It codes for CASSRGLERTGELFF.

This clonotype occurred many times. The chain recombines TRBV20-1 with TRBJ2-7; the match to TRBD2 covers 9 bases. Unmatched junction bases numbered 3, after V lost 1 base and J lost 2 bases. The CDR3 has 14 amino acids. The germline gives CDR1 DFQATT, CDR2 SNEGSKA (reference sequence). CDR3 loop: CSARVGGRAYEQYF. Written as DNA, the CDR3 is TGCAGTGCTAGAGTTGGCGGGAGGGCCTACGAGCAGTACTTC.

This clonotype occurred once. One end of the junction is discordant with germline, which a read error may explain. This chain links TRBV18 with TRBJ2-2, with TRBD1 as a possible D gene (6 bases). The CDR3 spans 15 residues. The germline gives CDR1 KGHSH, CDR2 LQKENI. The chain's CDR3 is CANSPRDMTTGELFF. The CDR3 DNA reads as TGTGCCAACTCACCACGGGACATGACCACCGGGGAGCTGTTTTTT.

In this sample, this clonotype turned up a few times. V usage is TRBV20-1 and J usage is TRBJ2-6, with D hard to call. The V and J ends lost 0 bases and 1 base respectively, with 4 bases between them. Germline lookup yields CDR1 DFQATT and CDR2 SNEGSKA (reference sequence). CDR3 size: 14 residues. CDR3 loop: CSARDYSGANVLTF. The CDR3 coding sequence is TGCAGTGCTAGAGATTATTCTGGGGCCAACGTCCTGACTTTC.

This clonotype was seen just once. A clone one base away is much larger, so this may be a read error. The CDR3 DNA reads TGTGCCAGCAGTTTATGGGGGGGGCGTGAGCAGTACTTC. Its protein product is CASSLWGGREQYF. This chain connects TRBV27 to TRBJ2-7; D perhaps matches TRBD2 (7 bases). V was pared by 1 base and J by 7 bases, with 11 bases between. Germline V gene sequence: CDR1 MNHEY, CDR2 SMNVEV (reference sequence). The CDR3 runs to 13 residues.

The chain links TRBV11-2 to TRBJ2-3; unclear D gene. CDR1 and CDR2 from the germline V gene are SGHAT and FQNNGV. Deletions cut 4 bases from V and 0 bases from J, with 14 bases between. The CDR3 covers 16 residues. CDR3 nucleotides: TGTGCCAGCAGCTCTACCAGCCTATTAAGCACAGATACGCAGTATTTT. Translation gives CASSSTSLLSTDTQYF.

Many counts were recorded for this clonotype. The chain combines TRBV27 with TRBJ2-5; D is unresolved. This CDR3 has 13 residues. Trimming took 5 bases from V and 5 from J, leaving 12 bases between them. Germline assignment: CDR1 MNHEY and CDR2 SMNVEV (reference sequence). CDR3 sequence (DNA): TGTGCCAGCAGTAGAGACCTGTGGGAGACCCAGTACTTC. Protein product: CASSRDLWETQYF.

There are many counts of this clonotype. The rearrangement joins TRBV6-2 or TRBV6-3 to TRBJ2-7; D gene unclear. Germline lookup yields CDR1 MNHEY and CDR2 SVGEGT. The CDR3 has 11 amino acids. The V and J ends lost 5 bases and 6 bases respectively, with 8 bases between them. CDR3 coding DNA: TGTGCCAGCAGTCATTACGGCGAGCAGTACTTC. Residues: CASSHYGEQYF.

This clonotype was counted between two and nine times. For the CDR3, the DNA is TGTGCCAGCTCACCACCGGGCACCCACGAGCAGTACTTC. Protein sequence: CASSPPGTHEQYF. The gene calls are TRBV18 and TRBJ2-7, with D unresolved. CDR1 is KGHSH, CDR2 LQKENI, per germline. This CDR3 spans 13 amino acids. V lost 0 bases to trimming and J lost 5 bases, with 8 bases between them.

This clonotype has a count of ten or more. The CDR3 spells CSAMGGGTGANVLTF. CDR3 sequence (DNA): TGCAGTGCTATGGGGGGGGGAACTGGGGCCAACGTCCTGACTTTC. This chain connects TRBV20-1 to TRBJ2-6; 7 nucleotides agree with TRBD2. With V trimmed by 4 bases and J by 2 bases, 5 bases remained unmatched. From germline, CDR1 is DFQATT and CDR2 SNEGSKA (reference sequence). This CDR3 has 15 residues.

The CDR3 DNA sequence: TGCGCCAGCAGCGCGACAGCTAACTATGGCTACACCTTC. Its protein is CASSATANYGYTF. V is TRBV10-1 and J is TRBJ1-2; tentatively, D is TRBD1 (5 bases). CDR1 is WNHNN and CDR2 is SYGVQD in the germline V gene (reference sequence). Between the trimmed V and J ends, which lost 6 bases and 0 bases, there was a span of 8 bases. The CDR3 sequence is 13 residues long.

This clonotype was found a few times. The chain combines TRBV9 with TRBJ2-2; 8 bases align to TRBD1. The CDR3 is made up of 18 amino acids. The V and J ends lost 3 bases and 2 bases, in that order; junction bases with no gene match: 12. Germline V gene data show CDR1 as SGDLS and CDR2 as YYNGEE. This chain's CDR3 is CASSAPPTDRVNTGELFF. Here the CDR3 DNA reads TGTGCCAGCAGCGCACCACCGACGGACAGGGTTAACACCGGGGAGCTGTTTTTT. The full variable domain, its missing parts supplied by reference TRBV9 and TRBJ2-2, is DSGVTQTPKHLITATGQRVTLRCSPRSGDLSVYWYQQSLDQGLQFLIQYYNGEERAKGNILERFSAQQFPDLHSELNLSSLELGDSALYFCASSAPPTDRVNTGELFFGEGSRLTVL.

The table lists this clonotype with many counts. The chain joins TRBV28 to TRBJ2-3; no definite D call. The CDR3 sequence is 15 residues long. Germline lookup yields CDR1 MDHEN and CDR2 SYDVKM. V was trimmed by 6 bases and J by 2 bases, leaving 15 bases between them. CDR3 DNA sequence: TGTGCCAGCAGCTTAGATCTGCCTCACACAGATACGCAGTATTTT. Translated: CASSLDLPHTDTQYF.

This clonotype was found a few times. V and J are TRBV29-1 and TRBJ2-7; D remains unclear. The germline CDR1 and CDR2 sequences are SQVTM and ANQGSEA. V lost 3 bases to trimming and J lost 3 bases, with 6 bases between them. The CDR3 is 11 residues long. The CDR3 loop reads CSVDHDYEQYF. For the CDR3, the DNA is TGCAGCGTTGATCACGACTACGAGCAGTACTTC.

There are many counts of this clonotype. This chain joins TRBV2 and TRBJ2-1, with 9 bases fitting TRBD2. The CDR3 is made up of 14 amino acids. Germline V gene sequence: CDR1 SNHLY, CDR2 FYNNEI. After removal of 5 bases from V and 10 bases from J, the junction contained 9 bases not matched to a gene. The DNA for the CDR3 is TGTGCCAGCAGTAGGAGGACTAGCGTTTTAGAGCAGTTCTTC. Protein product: CASSRRTSVLEQFF.

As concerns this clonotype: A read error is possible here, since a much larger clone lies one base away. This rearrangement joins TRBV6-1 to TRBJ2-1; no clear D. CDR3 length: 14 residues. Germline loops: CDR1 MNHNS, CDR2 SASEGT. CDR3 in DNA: TGTGTCAGCAGTCCTGAGTGGCCGGACAATGAGCAGTTCTTC. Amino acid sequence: CVSSPEWPDNEQFF.